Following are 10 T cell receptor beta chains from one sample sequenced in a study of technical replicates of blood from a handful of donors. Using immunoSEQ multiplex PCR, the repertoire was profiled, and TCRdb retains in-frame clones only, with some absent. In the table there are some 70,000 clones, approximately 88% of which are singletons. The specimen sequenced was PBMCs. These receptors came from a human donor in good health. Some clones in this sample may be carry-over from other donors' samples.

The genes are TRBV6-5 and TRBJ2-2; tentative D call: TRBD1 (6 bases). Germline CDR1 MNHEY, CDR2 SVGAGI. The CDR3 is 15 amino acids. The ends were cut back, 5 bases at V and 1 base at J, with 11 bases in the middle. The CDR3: CASSTGTLNTGELFF. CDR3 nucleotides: TGTGCCAGCAGTACCGGGACACTGAACACCGGGGAGCTGTTTTTT.

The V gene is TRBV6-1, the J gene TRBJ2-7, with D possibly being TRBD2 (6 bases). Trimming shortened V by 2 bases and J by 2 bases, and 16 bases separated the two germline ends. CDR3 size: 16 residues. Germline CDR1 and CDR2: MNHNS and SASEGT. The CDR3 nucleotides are TGTGCCAGCAGTGAACCACTACAGCGGAGGGCCTACGAGCAGTACTTC. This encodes CASSEPLQRRAYEQYF.

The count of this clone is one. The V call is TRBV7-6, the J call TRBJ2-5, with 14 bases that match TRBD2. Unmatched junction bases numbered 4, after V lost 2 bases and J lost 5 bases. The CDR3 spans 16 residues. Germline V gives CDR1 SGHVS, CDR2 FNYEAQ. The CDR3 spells CASSLRGLAGAETQYF. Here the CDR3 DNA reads TGTGCCAGCAGCTTACGGGGACTAGCGGGAGCGGAGACCCAGTACTTC.

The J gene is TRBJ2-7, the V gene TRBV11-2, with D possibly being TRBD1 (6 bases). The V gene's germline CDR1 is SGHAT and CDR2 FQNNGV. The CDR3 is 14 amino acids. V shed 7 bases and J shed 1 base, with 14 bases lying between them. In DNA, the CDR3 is TGTGCCAGCACCGACCCGGACAGTTCCTACGAGCAGTACTTC. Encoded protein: CASTDPDSSYEQYF. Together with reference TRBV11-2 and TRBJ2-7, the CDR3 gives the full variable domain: EAGVAQSPRYKIIEKRQSVAFWCNPISGHATLYWYQQILGQGPKLLIQFQNNGVVDDSQLPKDRFSAERLKGVDSTLKIQPAKLEDSAVYLCASTDPDSSYEQYFGPGTRLTVT.

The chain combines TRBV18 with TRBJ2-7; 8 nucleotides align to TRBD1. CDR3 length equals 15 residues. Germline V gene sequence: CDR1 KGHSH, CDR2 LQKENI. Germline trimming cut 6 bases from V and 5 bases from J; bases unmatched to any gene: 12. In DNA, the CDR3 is TGTGCCAGCTCCCACTACCGGACAGGGCCAAACGAGCAGTACTTC. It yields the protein CASSHYRTGPNEQYF.

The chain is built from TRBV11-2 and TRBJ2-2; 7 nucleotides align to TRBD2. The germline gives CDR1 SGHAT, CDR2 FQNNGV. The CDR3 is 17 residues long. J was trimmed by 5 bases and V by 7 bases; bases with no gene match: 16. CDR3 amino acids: CASTQGGTTKTTGELFF. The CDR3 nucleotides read TGTGCCAGCACCCAAGGAGGGACTACCAAGACAACCGGGGAGCTGTTTTTT.

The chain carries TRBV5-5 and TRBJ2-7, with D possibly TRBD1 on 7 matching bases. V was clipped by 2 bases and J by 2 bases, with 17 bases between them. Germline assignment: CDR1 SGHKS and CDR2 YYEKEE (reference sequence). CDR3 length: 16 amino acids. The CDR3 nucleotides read TGTGCCAGCAGCTTTGGGGGGACAGTCGGGACCTACGAGCAGTACTTC. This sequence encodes CASSFGGTVGTYEQYF.

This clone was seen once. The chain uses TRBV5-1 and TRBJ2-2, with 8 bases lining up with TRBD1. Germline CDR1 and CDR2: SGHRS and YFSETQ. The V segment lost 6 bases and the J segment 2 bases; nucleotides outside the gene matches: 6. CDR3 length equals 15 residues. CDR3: CASTTGQGNTGELFF. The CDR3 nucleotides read TGCGCCAGCACCACTGGACAGGGTAACACCGGGGAGCTGTTTTTT.

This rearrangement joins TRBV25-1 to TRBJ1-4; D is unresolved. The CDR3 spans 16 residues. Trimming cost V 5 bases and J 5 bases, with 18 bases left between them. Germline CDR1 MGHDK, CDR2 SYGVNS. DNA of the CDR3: TGTGCCAGCAGTAGCCCCGGGGAGGGCAAAAATGAAAAACTGTTTTTT. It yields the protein CASSSPGEGKNEKLFF. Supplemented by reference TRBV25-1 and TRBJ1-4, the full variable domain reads EADIYQTPRYLVIGTGKKITLECSQTMGHDKMYWYQQDPGMELHLIHYSYGVNSTEKGDLSSESTVSRIRTEHFPLTLESARPSHTSQYLCASSSPGEGKNEKLFFGSGTQLSVL.

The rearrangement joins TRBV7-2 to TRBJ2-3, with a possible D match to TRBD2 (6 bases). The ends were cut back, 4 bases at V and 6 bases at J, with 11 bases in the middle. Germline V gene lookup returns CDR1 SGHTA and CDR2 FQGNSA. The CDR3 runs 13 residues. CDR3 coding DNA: TGTGCCAGCAGCTCCCGGGGAGGCGATACGCAGTATTTT. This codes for CASSSRGGDTQYF.